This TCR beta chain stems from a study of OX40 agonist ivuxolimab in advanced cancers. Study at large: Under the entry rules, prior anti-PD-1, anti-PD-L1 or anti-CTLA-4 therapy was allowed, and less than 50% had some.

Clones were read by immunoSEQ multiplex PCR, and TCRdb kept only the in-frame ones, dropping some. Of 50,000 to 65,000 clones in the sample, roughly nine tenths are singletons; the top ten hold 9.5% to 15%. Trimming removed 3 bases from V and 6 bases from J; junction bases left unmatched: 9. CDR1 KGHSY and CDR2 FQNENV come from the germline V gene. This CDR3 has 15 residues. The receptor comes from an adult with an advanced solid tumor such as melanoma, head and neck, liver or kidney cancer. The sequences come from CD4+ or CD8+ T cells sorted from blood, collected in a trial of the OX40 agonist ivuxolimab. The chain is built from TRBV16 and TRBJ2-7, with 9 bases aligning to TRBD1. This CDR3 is CASSHYVQGALEQYF. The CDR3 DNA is TGTGCCAGCAGCCATTACGTACAGGGGGCCCTCGAGCAGTACTTC.